Listed below are T cell receptor beta chains from one sample, sequenced in a study of cytomegalovirus exposure and HLA in healthy donors. Clones were read by immunoSEQ multiplex PCR, and TCRdb kept only the in-frame ones, dropping some. This sample contains under 90,000 clones. The sample consisted of PBMCs. The source of these receptors is a man between 45 and 60 years old in good health and CMV-seropositive. The CDR3 runs from the conserved cysteine through the conserved F or W. Each record gives: V gene, CDR3 length, J gene, clone size, D gene, CDR3 DNA, CDR3 protein. A D gene is named only where the DNA matches it firmly. The size field is filled for only some rows; it gives once, few, many or a size class.

TRBV5-6	15	TRBJ2-3	NA	NA	TGTGCCAGCAGCTCCAGGGACTCCATCACAGATACGCAGTATTTT	CASSSRDSITDTQYF
TRBV5-1	12	TRBJ1-2	NA	NA	TGCGCCAGCAGCTTGGAAGGGGATGGCTACACCTTC	CASSLEGDGYTF
TRBV2	14	TRBJ2-7	NA	NA	TGTGCCAGCAGGGCCAGGGAAAGCTCCTACGAGCAGTACTTC	CASRARESSYEQYF
TRBV7-2	15	TRBJ2-5	NA	TRBD1	TGTGCCAGCAGCCCCCACCGGACAGGGGGGGAGACCCAGTACTTC	CASSPHRTGGETQYF
TRBV2	13	TRBJ2-3	NA	NA	TGTGCCAGCATAGGAGGATTCACAGATACGCAGTATTTT	CASIGGFTDTQYF
TRBV19	18	TRBJ2-3	NA	TRBD2	TGTGCTACCAGTAAGTTGGAGGGTCTAGCGGTTAGCACAGATACGCAGTATTTT	CATSKLEGLAVSTDTQYF
TRBV5-1	16	TRBJ1-3	medium-sized	NA	TGCGCCAGCAGCTTGACAGGGTTAGCAACTGGAAACACCATATATTTT	CASSLTGLATGNTIYF
TRBV7-9	15	TRBJ2-1	NA	TRBD2	TGTGCCAGCAGCGCTGGCGGGACTACCTACAATGAGCAGTTCTTC	CASSAGGTTYNEQFF
TRBV19	15	TRBJ1-2	NA	NA	TGTGCCAGTAGTGTGACAGCCCAGGCCCTCTATGGCTACACCTTC	CASSVTAQALYGYTF
TRBV4-1	14	TRBJ2-1	NA	TRBD1	TGCGCCAGCAGCGCAGGGGGCACCTACAATGAGCAGTTCTTC	CASSAGGTYNEQFF
TRBV5-1	14	TRBJ2-2	NA	NA	TGCGCCAGCAGCTTGATTACAGGAACCGGGGAGCTGTTTTTT	CASSLITGTGELFF
TRBV9	10	TRBJ2-1	NA	NA	TGTGCCAGCAGCCCTAATGAGCAGTTCTTC	CASSPNEQFF
TRBV5-1	15	TRBJ1-4	NA	TRBD1	TGCGCCAGCAGCTTGGCCCCAGGGGGCAATGAAAAACTGTTTTTT	CASSLAPGGNEKLFF
TRBV11-2	13	TRBJ1-5	NA	NA	TGTGCCAGCAGCTCAGGAAATTTACAGCCCCAGCATTTT	CASSSGNLQPQHF
TRBV6-1	14	TRBJ1-6	NA	TRBD1	TGTGCCAGCAGGCAGCCAGGGGGCGGTTCACCCCTCCACTTT	CASRQPGGGSPLHF
TRBV6-5	15	TRBJ2-1	NA	TRBD2	TGTGCCAGCAGTTCCACAGCGGGGGTATACAATGAGCAGTTCTTC	CASSSTAGVYNEQFF
TRBV4-1	16	TRBJ2-7	NA	NA	TGCGCCAGCAGCCAAGATATGACAGGAGGATCCTACGAGCAGTACTTC	CASSQDMTGGSYEQYF
TRBV7-9	16	TRBJ2-7	NA	NA	TGTGCCAGCAGCTTAGTTCCTAGCCTAAAATCGCACGAGCAGTACTTC	CASSLVPSLKSHEQYF
TRBV30	12	TRBJ2-5	NA	NA	TGTGCCTGGAGCCCCCAAGGGGTTGCCCAGTACTTC	CAWSPQGVAQYF
TRBV4-2	16	TRBJ1-2	NA	NA	TGTGCCAGCAGCCAAGGAGGCGGGCTAACTAACTATGGCTACACCTTC	CASSQGGGLTNYGYTF